This T cell receptor (beta chain) was identified in a study of cytomegalovirus exposure and HLA in healthy donors. The study's findings and limits: TCR beta sequences reportedly predicted most subjects' HLA-A and HLA-B alleles accurately.

Germline V gives CDR1 SNHLY, CDR2 FYNNEI. This CDR3 contains 14 residues. This PCR relied on a set of 60 Vbeta primers and 13 Jbeta primers. The repertoire was sequenced with immunoSEQ multiplex PCR; TCRdb's copy has only in-frame clones and lacks some. This sample yields about 120,000 clones, of which about three quarters are seen a single time; less than 4.5% belongs to the top ten. On this clone: The antigen is unknown.

The sample comprised PBMCs. The sequence was obtained from a man under 40 in good health and CMV-seronegative. The rearrangement links TRBV2 to TRBJ2-5; tentatively, D is TRBD1 (5 bases). The J call is in doubt because the DNA end fits TRBJ2-7 better. The CDR3 bases are TGTGCCAGCAGCCAGGGTTCCCTTTCCTACGAGCAGTACTTC. Translated, it gives CASSQGSLSYEQYF.